This T cell receptor beta chain was identified during a study of blood T cell repertoires in COVID-19. The wider study: The samples span acute and convalescent COVID-19 from the United States, Italy and Spain.

Germline V lookup: CDR1 MNHEY, CDR2 SMNVEV (reference sequence). The CDR3 sequence is 14 residues long. V lost 6 bases to trimming and J lost 2 bases; unmatched junction nucleotides: 4. This table comes from immunoSEQ multiplex PCR, and its TCRdb copy is limited to in-frame clones, with some not included. The sample comprises 150,000 to 200,000 clones, around 81% of which are singletons, and 9.5% to 11% rests with the top ten. The sequence was collected from a man between 60 and 75 years old with active or convalescent COVID-19. The specimen was peripheral blood. The rearrangement links TRBV27 to TRBJ1-3; 7 bases are a match to TRBD1. Here the CDR3 reads CASRNQGAGNTIYF. The DNA for the CDR3 is TGTGCCAGCAGAAACCAGGGGGCTGGAAACACCATATATTTT.